What follows describes a single TCR beta chain. Germline CDR1 reads SNHLY; CDR2 reads FYNNEI. The CDR3 has 15 amino acids. Between the trimmed V and J ends, which lost 2 bases and 6 bases, there was a span of 16 bases. The data were obtained in a study of blood T cell repertoires in COVID-19. Study context: Both acute and convalescent COVID-19 samples were obtained from the United States, Italy and Spain. Sample material is recorded as cDNA or gDNA derived from T cells, B-cell-depleted T cells, or PBMCs.

In the original processing: Cell counts per sample came from amplifying reference gene primers. Here immunoSEQ multiplex PCR was the method, and the copy in TCRdb shows in-frame clones only, minus some. V and J calls and clone size are those listed in that table; D and trimming were worked out from the DNA. Found here are under 95,000 clones, around nine tenths of them singletons; the top ten hold about 5%. The sample comprised peripheral blood. The chain links TRBV2 to TRBJ1-1; tentative D call: TRBD1 (6 bases). This clonotype originated in a man aged 40-49 years with acute or convalescent COVID-19. CDR3: CASSEYWSRGAEAFF. In DNA form, the CDR3 reads TGTGCCAGCAGTGAATACTGGTCCAGGGGCGCTGAAGCTTTCTTT. The whole variable domain, filled in from reference TRBV2 and TRBJ1-1, reads EPEVTQTPSHQVTQMGQEVILRCVPISNHLYFYWYRQILGQKVEFLVSFYNNEISEKSEIFDDQFSVERPDGSNFTLKIRSTKLEDSAMYFCASSEYWSRGAEAFFGQGTRLTVV.